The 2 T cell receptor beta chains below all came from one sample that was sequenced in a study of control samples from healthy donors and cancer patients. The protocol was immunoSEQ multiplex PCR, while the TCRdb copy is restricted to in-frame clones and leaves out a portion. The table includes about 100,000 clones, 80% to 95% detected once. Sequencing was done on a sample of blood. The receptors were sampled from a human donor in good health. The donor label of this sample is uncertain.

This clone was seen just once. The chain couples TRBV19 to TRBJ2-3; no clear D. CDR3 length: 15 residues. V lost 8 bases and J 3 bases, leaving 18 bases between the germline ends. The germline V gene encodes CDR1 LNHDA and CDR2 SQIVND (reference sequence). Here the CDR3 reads CASRVSDLTTDTQYF. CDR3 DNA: TGTGCCAGTCGGGTCAGTGACTTAACTACAGATACGCAGTATTTT. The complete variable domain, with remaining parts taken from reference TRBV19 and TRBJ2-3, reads DGGITQSPKYLFRKEGQNVTLSCEQNLNHDAMYWYRQDPGQGLRLIYYSQIVNDFQKGDIAEGYSVSREKKESFPLTVTSAQKNPTAFYLCASRVSDLTTDTQYFGPGTRLTVL.

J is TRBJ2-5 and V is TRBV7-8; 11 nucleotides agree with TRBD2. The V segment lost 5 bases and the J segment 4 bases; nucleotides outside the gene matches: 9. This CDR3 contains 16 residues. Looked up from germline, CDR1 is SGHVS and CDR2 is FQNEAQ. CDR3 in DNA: TGTGCCAGCAGCAAACATAGCGGGGGGGATGGAGAGACCCAGTACTTC. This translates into CASSKHSGGDGETQYF. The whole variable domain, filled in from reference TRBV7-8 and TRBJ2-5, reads GAGVSQSPRYKVAKRGQDVALRCDPISGHVSLFWYQQALGQGPEFLTYFQNEAQLDKSGLPSDRFFAERPEGSVSTLKIQRTQQEDSAVYLCASSKHSGGDGETQYFGPGTRLLVL.